This T cell receptor (beta chain) was observed in a study of OX40 agonist ivuxolimab in advanced cancers. Overall study context: Patients received ivuxolimab, an agonistic anti-OX40 (CD134) antibody. Patients received ivuxolimab, an intravenous treatment, every 2 weeks at 0.01 to 10 mg/kg.

Assay: immunoSEQ multiplex PCR; the TCRdb copy retains only in-frame clones and omits some. The sample includes 68,000 or so clones, 91% of them seen just once. Study-wide results and limits: Blood T cells, both CD4+ and CD8+, expanded clonally by week 6 at 0.1 to 3.0 mg/kg.

Comment on this clone: What it recognizes is unknown.

Trimming took 0 bases from V and 6 from J, leaving 10 bases between them. Germline V gene lookup returns CDR1 SGHRS and CDR2 YFSETQ. CDR3 size: 13 residues. The source is an adult with an advanced solid tumor such as melanoma, head and neck, liver or kidney cancer. This chain links TRBV5-1 with TRBJ2-7; D gene ambiguous. Sequenced here: CD4+ or CD8+ T cells sorted from blood, sampled in a trial of the OX40 agonist ivuxolimab. The CDR3 is CASSLDLWGEQYF. DNA for the CDR3: TGCGCCAGCAGCTTGGATTTATGGGGCGAGCAGTACTTC.